This record covers a single T cell receptor (beta chain). As yet, its antigen is unknown. This sample is drawn from a study of T cell repertoires in ileal Crohn's disease. Broader study findings: All patients with clonality above 26.8% had endoscopic recurrence.

Around 500 nanograms of biopsy DNA per sample underwent TCRB immunosequencing. The table came from immunoSEQ multiplex PCR; TCRdb's copy has only in-frame clones and leaves some out. The table includes tens of thousands of clones, around 80% detected once. The CDR3 contains 15 residues. V gave up 1 base and J gave up 4 bases; unmatched junction bases: 7. Per the germline V gene, CDR1 is SGHNT and CDR2 is YYREEE (reference sequence). The receptor was isolated from an adult with Crohn's disease. Sequenced material: ileal tissue. The chain carries TRBV5-4 and TRBJ2-5, with 7 bases aligning to TRBD1. CDR3 sequence: CASSLRQGSGETQYF. The CDR3 coding sequence is TGTGCCAGCAGCTTGCGACAGGGAAGTGGAGAGACCCAGTACTTC.